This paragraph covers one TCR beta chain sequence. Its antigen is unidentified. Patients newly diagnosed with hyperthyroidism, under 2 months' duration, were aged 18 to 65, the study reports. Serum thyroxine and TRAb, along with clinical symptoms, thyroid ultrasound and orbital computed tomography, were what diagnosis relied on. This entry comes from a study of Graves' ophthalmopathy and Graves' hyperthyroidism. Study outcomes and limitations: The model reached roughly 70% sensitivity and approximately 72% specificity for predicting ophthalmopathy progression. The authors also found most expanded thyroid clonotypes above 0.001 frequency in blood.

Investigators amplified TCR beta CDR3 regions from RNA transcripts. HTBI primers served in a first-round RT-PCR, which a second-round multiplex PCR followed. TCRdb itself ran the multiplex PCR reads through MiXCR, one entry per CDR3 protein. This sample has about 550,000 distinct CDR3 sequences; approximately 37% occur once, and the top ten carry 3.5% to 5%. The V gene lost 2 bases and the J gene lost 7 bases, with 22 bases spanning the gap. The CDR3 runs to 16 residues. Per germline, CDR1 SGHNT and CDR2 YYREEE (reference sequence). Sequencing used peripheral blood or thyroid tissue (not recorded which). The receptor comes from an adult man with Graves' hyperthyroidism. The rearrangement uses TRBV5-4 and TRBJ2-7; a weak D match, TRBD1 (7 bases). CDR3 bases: TGTGCCAGCAGCTTTGGGGGGACAGAGATTCGTAGGGAGCAGTACTTC. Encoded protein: CASSFGGTEIRREQYF.